These T cell receptor beta chains were read from a single sample in a study of T-cell reconstitution after alpha-beta-depleted transplantation in children. In TCRdb, the PCR reads were re-called with MiXCR into one record per CDR3 protein. The sample has just under 350,000 distinct CDR3 sequences; about 17% are singletons. The source material was PBMCs, mostly from graft donor cells, sampled 360 days after TCRalphabeta/CD19-depleted stem cell transplant. All receptors derive from a male patient aged 2 to 10 who had a stem cell transplant for acute lymphoblastic leukemia, so the T cells may come from the graft donor. Each CDR3 is given with its conserved first and last residue. The D gene is left open where the match is weak. Size values are once, few and many counts, or a class for expanded clones, and some rows have none.

D gene	V gene	clone size	J gene	CDR3 DNA	CDR3 protein
NA	TRBV5-1	few	TRBJ2-1	TGCGCCAGCAGCTTGGATTGGGGAAAATACAATGAGCAGTTCTTC	CASSLDWGKYNEQFF
TRBD1	TRBV9	NA	TRBJ1-5	TGTGCCAGCAGCGAACAGGGGAGGGATGGTCCCCAGCATTTT	CASSEQGRDGPQHF
NA	TRBV7-2	few	TRBJ2-7	TGTGCCAGCAGCTCTAGCAGAACCAGGGGGGCCTACGAGCAGTACTTC	CASSSSRTRGAYEQYF
NA	TRBV7-8	NA	TRBJ2-7	TGTGCCAGCAGCTTAAGGGACGTAACCCGCGAGCAGTACTTC	CASSLRDVTREQYF
TRBD2	TRBV14	few	TRBJ2-7	TGTGCCAGCAGGCCGGGACTAGTGGCCTACGAGCAGTACTTC	CASRPGLVAYEQYF
TRBD2	TRBV4-3	NA	TRBJ2-3	TGCGCCAGCAGCCGCGGGACTAGCTTCACAGATACGCAGTATTTT	CASSRGTSFTDTQYF
TRBD1	TRBV2	NA	TRBJ2-2	TGTGCCAGCAGTGATCGCCCGGGACAGTTATCGACCGGGGAGCTGTTTTTT	CASSDRPGQLSTGELFF
TRBD2	TRBV20-1	NA	TRBJ2-1	TGCAGTGCCCCACCAGCGGGAGGGCCATACAATGAGCAGTTCTTC	CSAPPAGGPYNEQFF
NA	TRBV28	few	TRBJ2-5	TGTGCCAGCAGTTTTTCGGCGGGCCCAGATCCTAAAGAGACCCAGTACTTC	CASSFSAGPDPKETQYF
TRBD1	TRBV20-1	NA	TRBJ1-1	TGCAGTGCTAGCACCGACAGGGTGACTGAAGCTTTCTTT	CSASTDRVTEAFF
NA	TRBV5-5	few	TRBJ2-7	TGTGCCAGCAGCCCCGATGAAGGGCAGTACTTC	CASSPDEGQYF
NA	TRBV12-3/TRBV12-4	few	TRBJ2-1	TGTGCCAGCACCCCGGACGTTGGGGAGCAGTTCTTC	CASTPDVGEQFF
NA	TRBV10-3	many	TRBJ2-1	TGTGCCATCAGTGACCCCCCGAGAAATGAGCAGTTCTTC	CAISDPPRNEQFF
TRBD1	TRBV15	many	TRBJ2-3	TGTGCCACCATGGGACAGGGGTTTAGCACAGATACGCAGTATTTT	CATMGQGFSTDTQYF
NA	TRBV20-1	NA	TRBJ2-7	TGCAGTGCTAGTGGGCTAGCGAATTACGAGCAGTACTTC	CSASGLANYEQYF
TRBD2	TRBV20-1	NA	TRBJ2-3	TGCAGTGCTAGGGGGGTGCAGGACGGGAGGGCCGTTTCGCAGTATTTT	CSARGVQDGRAVSQYF
NA	TRBV5-5	NA	TRBJ1-1	TGTGCCAGCAGCTTCTCTCAGGGGATGAACACTGAAGCTTTCTTT	CASSFSQGMNTEAFF
NA	TRBV7-3	many	TRBJ2-2	TGTGCCAGCAGCTTAACTAGGGGATCAACCGGGGAGCTGTTTTTT	CASSLTRGSTGELFF
TRBD1	TRBV7-3	NA	TRBJ2-2	TGTGCCAGCAGTCCCGGGACAGGGGGCCCCGGGGAGCTGTTTTTT	CASSPGTGGPGELFF
NA	TRBV4-2	NA	TRBJ2-2	TGTGCCAGCAGCGTAGGACAGAACACCGGGGAGCTGTTTTTT	CASSVGQNTGELFF
NA	TRBV7-9	NA	TRBJ2-3	TGTGCCAGCAGCTCCCGACCGGACGAGGCAGATACGCAGTATTTT	CASSSRPDEADTQYF
TRBD2	TRBV27	NA	TRBJ2-7	TGTGCCAGCAGTTTAGCGGGAGTTTTATCCTACGAGCAGTACTTC	CASSLAGVLSYEQYF
TRBD2	TRBV3-1	NA	TRBJ2-3	TGTGCCAGCAGCCAATCACTAGCGGGAGTCTCACGAGATACGCAGTATTTT	CASSQSLAGVSRDTQYF
NA	TRBV12-3/TRBV12-4	NA	TRBJ2-1	TGTGCCAGCAGCCCGAAACCGGCGCTATCCTACAATGAGCAGTTCTTC	CASSPKPALSYNEQFF
NA	TRBV5-1	few	TRBJ1-1	TGCGCCAGCAGTTACGGGACCACTGAAGCTTTCTTT	CASSYGTTEAFF
TRBD1	TRBV12-3/TRBV12-4	NA	TRBJ2-7	TGTGCCAGCAGCCGGAGACAGGGGGCGGGTGGCTACGAGCAGTACTTC	CASSRRQGAGGYEQYF
NA	TRBV20-1	NA	TRBJ2-1	TGCAGTGCTTGGAGTTGGCGGGGCTCGTATTACCCCTACAATGAGCAGTTCTTC	CSAWSWRGSYYPYNEQFF
TRBD2	TRBV28	few	TRBJ2-7	TGTGCCAGCAGTTCCCTGTTTCTAGCGGTCTCCTACGAGCAGTACTTC	CASSSLFLAVSYEQYF
NA	TRBV7-8	NA	TRBJ1-5	TGTGCCAGCAGCCCCAGGGTACAGTGGGGTCAGCCCCAGCATTTT	CASSPRVQWGQPQHF
TRBD2	TRBV7-9	NA	TRBJ2-7	TGTGCCAGCAGCTTAACCTTAGCGGGAGATAACGAGCAGTACTTC	CASSLTLAGDNEQYF
NA	TRBV5-8	many	TRBJ2-1	TGTGCCAGCAGCTCTAGTGAGCAGTTCTTC	CASSSSEQFF
NA	TRBV4-1	few	TRBJ1-2	TGCGCCAGCAGCCTCCACAGCTTAACGGAAGGCTACACCTTC	CASSLHSLTEGYTF
NA	TRBV20-1	NA	TRBJ2-2	TGCAGTGCTGCCTCGGGGGACACCGGGGAGCTGTTTTTT	CSAASGDTGELFF
NA	TRBV5-4	few	TRBJ2-5	TGTGCCAGCAGCTTGGGGGGGTCCCTCCAAGAGACCCAGTACTTC	CASSLGGSLQETQYF
TRBD2	TRBV28	many	TRBJ2-7	TGTGCCAGCACGACTAGCGGGAGCCACCGGGGGTACGAGCAGTACTTC	CASTTSGSHRGYEQYF
TRBD2	TRBV6-5	NA	TRBJ2-1	TGTGCCAGCAGTACCCAGCGGGAGGGAGGGTACAATGAGCAGTTCTTC	CASSTQREGGYNEQFF
NA	TRBV20-1	few	TRBJ2-5	TGCAGTGCTCGATGGACTGGCCAAGAGACCCAGTACTTC	CSARWTGQETQYF
TRBD1	TRBV6-5	NA	TRBJ2-2	TGTGCCAGCAGTTACCTCCGAGGGGGCCCCCTGACAGGGTCCTCGAACACCGGGGAGCTGTTTTTT	CASSYLRGGPLTGSSNTGELFF
NA	TRBV5-1	few	TRBJ2-3	TGCGCCAGCAGCTTGGAGCCTCATACGCAGTATTTT	CASSLEPHTQYF
TRBD1	TRBV28	many	TRBJ2-7	TGTGCCAGCAGTTTAAGGGGACAGTTGCTCTCCTACGAGCAGTACTTC	CASSLRGQLLSYEQYF
NA	TRBV10-3	few	TRBJ1-6	TGTGCCATCAGTGGGTCTGATAATTCACCCCTCCACTTT	CAISGSDNSPLHF
NA	TRBV16	NA	TRBJ1-1	TGTGCCAGCAGCCAATTCGGACAGCAAGCTTTCTTT	CASSQFGQQAFF
TRBD2	TRBV12-3/TRBV12-4	many	TRBJ2-1	TGTGCCAGCAGTTTGACTAGCGGGGATTCAGCCGAGCAGTTCTTC	CASSLTSGDSAEQFF
NA	TRBV5-1	NA	TRBJ2-5	TGCGCCAGCAGCTGGACAGTACAAGAGACCCAGTACTTC	CASSWTVQETQYF
TRBD2	TRBV4-1	NA	TRBJ2-1	TGCGCCAGCAGCCAGGGTATCCGGAGGCGGGAGCCATACAATGAGCAGTTCTTC	CASSQGIRRREPYNEQFF
NA	TRBV4-3	few	TRBJ2-7	TGCGCCAGCAGCCAATCCCTCCAGAGGAACTACGAGCAGTACTTC	CASSQSLQRNYEQYF
NA	TRBV12-3/TRBV12-4	NA	TRBJ2-1	TGTGCCAGCAGCCCCCCAGGAGTAATCAACGAGCAGTTCTTC	CASSPPGVINEQFF
TRBD1	TRBV29-1	few	TRBJ2-5	TGCAGCGTTGGGACAGGGTCTCGCCAAGAGACCCAGTACTTC	CSVGTGSRQETQYF
NA	TRBV4-3	NA	TRBJ2-1	TGCGCCAGCAGCCGAGGGGGCGGGAGGCTCTCCTACAATGAGCAGTTCTTC	CASSRGGGRLSYNEQFF
TRBD1	TRBV19	few	TRBJ2-7	TGTGCCAGTAGTAAACGACAGGGAATGACCTACGAGCAGTACTTC	CASSKRQGMTYEQYF
NA	TRBV15	NA	TRBJ1-5	TGTGCCACCAGCGTACAGGTTTATAGCAATCAGCCCCAGCATTTT	CATSVQVYSNQPQHF
TRBD2	TRBV3-1	few	TRBJ2-1	TGTGCCAGCAGCCCGGGACTAGCGGGAGTGTATGAGCAGTTCTTC	CASSPGLAGVYEQFF
NA	TRBV7-8	NA	TRBJ2-1	TGTGCCAGCAGCTACGGCGCCCACTACTACTACAATGAGCAGTTCTTC	CASSYGAHYYYNEQFF
NA	TRBV6-2/TRBV6-3	NA	TRBJ2-2	TGTGCCAGCAGTCGACGCCCCCCGGGGCCATTCAACACCGGGGAGCTGTTTTTT	CASSRRPPGPFNTGELFF
NA	TRBV4-3	NA	TRBJ2-5	TGCGCCAGCAGCCAAGATTGGGTCAGGGGCGAGACCCAGTACTTC	CASSQDWVRGETQYF
NA	TRBV28	NA	TRBJ2-7	TGTGCCAGCAGTTCGTTGGACTCGAGGCAGGTCTACTACGAGCAGTACTTC	CASSSLDSRQVYYEQYF
TRBD2	TRBV30	few	TRBJ2-5	TGTGCCTGGAGTGTCACTAGCGGGGTTAAAGAGACCCAGTACTTC	CAWSVTSGVKETQYF
NA	TRBV12-3/TRBV12-4	NA	TRBJ2-1	TGTGCCAGCAGTTTAGGGGCAGGCGGGTCCTACAATGAGCAGTTCTTC	CASSLGAGGSYNEQFF
NA	TRBV7-8	many	TRBJ2-7	TGTGCCAGCAGCCAAACCTCTGGACAGCTCTACGAGCAGTACTTC	CASSQTSGQLYEQYF
TRBD2	TRBV29-1	once	TRBJ2-3	TGCAGCGTTGGAAGTCGAGCGGGAGCAACAGATACGCAGTATTTT	CSVGSRAGATDTQYF